This T cell receptor beta chain derives from a study of T-cell memory formation after mild COVID-19. Turning to the study itself: Across donors, TCR clusters were largely donor specific.

Study observations and caveats: Clones contracting over day 15 to 85 were CD4/CD8 balanced, with later expanders leaning CD4+.

cDNA libraries for TCR alpha and TCR beta, carrying sample barcodes and UMIs, came from 5'RACE with constant-segment primers. TCRdb re-called the 5' RACE reads through MiXCR, storing one row per CDR3 protein. The sample includes fewer than 650,000 distinct CDR3 sequences, roughly 22% of them seen just once. This clonotype was seen a few times. Its antigen remains unidentified. The CDR3 length is 14 residues. Trimming shortened V by 2 bases and J by 1 base, and 8 bases separated the two germline ends. Germline V lookup: CDR1 SGHRS, CDR2 YFSETQ. Sequenced material: PBMCs or a T cell subset sorted from them (not recorded which). J is TRBJ2-3 and V is TRBV5-1; no firm D call. This TCR came from an adult woman who had mild COVID-19 (a few samples of this study predate the infection). Cell type and time point are not known. CDR3 nucleotide sequence: TGCGCCAGCAGCTTAACTACCGGCACAGATACGCAGTATTTT. Its protein product is CASSLTTGTDTQYF. Variable domain in full (rest from reference TRBV5-1 and TRBJ2-3): KAGVTQTPRYLIKTRGQQVTLSCSPISGHRSVSWYQQTPGQGLQFLFEYFSETQRNKGNFPGRFSGRQFSNSRSEMNVSTLELGDSALYLCASSLTTGTDTQYFGPGTRLTVL.